The 29 T cell receptor beta chains below come from one sample, sequenced in a study of blood T cell repertoires in COVID-19 (dated by TCRdb to 2020 to 2021). Libraries were constructed by the immunoSEQ multiplex PCR assay. Drawn from immuneACCESS, this table holds only the in-frame rearrangements with V and J called that TCRdb kept. Clones are partly lost; checked studies trace under half to an unresolved V gene and leave the rest unexplained. The sample table holds 150,000 to 200,000 clones, of which about 89% were seen once. The ten largest clones add up to approximately 0.77% of the sample. The sample consisted of PBMCs or T cells enriched from blood (not recorded which). The receptors here all came from a woman aged 18-35 years who had recovered from COVID-19.

The genes are TRBV4-1 and TRBJ2-7; TRBD2 matches at 7 bases. Germline V gene sequence: CDR1 MGHRA, CDR2 YSYEKL. V was pared by 3 bases and J by 2 bases, with 7 bases of the junction left unmatched. CDR3 length: 15 residues. The CDR3 nucleotides are TGCGCCAGCAGCCACGAGCTAGCGGCCACCTACGAGCAGTACTTC. It codes for CASSHELAATYEQYF.

V usage is TRBV2 and J usage is TRBJ1-3; TRBD1 might be the D (5 bases). V was cut by 6 bases and J by 0 bases, with 15 bases left in between. CDR1 and CDR2 (germline): SNHLY, FYNNEI. This CDR3 is built from 16 residues. The CDR3 region is CASRREGQSSGNTIYF. Written as DNA, the CDR3 is TGTGCCAGCAGACGGGAGGGGCAGAGCTCTGGAAACACCATATATTTT.

As DNA, the CDR3 is TGTGCCAGTAGGGTAGCTAGCGGCGAGACCCAGTACTTC. Encoded protein: CASRVASGETQYF. The rearrangement joins TRBV19 to TRBJ2-5; 7 bases map to TRBD2. CDR1 and CDR2 (germline): LNHDA, SQIVND (reference sequence). V lost 6 bases, J lost 5 bases, and 6 bases stayed unmatched. The CDR3 contains 13 residues.

The chain couples TRBV3-1 (or the pseudogene TRBV3-2) to TRBJ1-2, with 11 bases lining up with TRBD1. Per germline, CDR1 LGHDT and CDR2 YNNKEL (reference sequence). The CDR3 contains 16 residues. The ends lost 0 bases at V and 6 bases at J; junction bases unmatched: 6. CDR3 coding DNA: TGTGCCAGCAGCCAAGAGACTTGGACAGGGGGCAATGGCTACACCTTC. Residues: CASSQETWTGGNGYTF.

The genes are TRBV27 and TRBJ2-5, with 9 bases identical to TRBD2. J lost 3 bases, V lost 6 bases, and 5 bases had no gene match. Germline-derived CDR1 and CDR2 are MNHEY and SMNVEV (reference sequence). The CDR3 has 14 residues. Written as DNA, the CDR3 is TGTGCCAGCAGACTAGCGGGCCCCAAAGAGACCCAGTACTTC. Its protein is CASRLAGPKETQYF.

This chain connects TRBV9 to TRBJ2-2, with a tentative D call TRBD2 (5 bases). The V end was cut by 0 bases, the J end by 6 bases, with 9 bases between. The CDR3 loop spans 14 amino acids. Germline V gene data show CDR1 as SGDLS and CDR2 as YYNGEE. DNA for the CDR3: TGTGCCAGCAGCGTAGCTACGGGGTCCGGGGAGCTGTTTTTT. Its protein is CASSVATGSGELFF.

The J gene is TRBJ2-1, the V gene TRBV7-3, with no clear D. The V end was cut by 0 bases, the J end by 9 bases, with 3 bases between. CDR1 is SGHTA and CDR2 is FQGTGA in the germline V gene. The CDR3 is made up of 11 amino acids. The CDR3 bases are TGTGCCAGCAGCTTAACCGGTGAGCAGTTCTTC. Translating gives CASSLTGEQFF.

The CDR3 sequence is CASSRLQGTSGANVLTF. In DNA, the CDR3 is TGTGCCAGCAGCAGACTACAGGGGACCTCTGGGGCCAACGTCCTGACTTTC. This chain uses TRBV7-8 with TRBJ2-6, with TRBD1 matching 7 bases. The CDR3 spans 17 residues. V was pared by 5 bases and J by 0 bases, with 7 bases of the junction left unmatched. Per germline, CDR1 SGHVS and CDR2 FQNEAQ.

CDR3 DNA: TGTGCCAGCAGCTATACGACAAACTATGGCTACACCTTC. Translating gives CASSYTTNYGYTF. V is TRBV12-3 or TRBV12-4 and J is TRBJ1-2; the D is unclear. Deletions cut 6 bases from V and 2 bases from J, with 10 bases between. The CDR3 extends over 13 amino acids.

V usage is TRBV19 and J usage is TRBJ2-3; possibly TRBD1 for D (6 bases). The germline gives CDR1 LNHDA, CDR2 SQIVND (reference sequence). Deletions cut 3 bases from V and 4 bases from J, with 11 bases between. CDR3 size: 14 residues. The CDR3 is CASSIRGTPDTQYF. The DNA for the CDR3 is TGTGCCAGTAGTATTAGGGGGACCCCAGATACGCAGTATTTT.

The rearrangement joins TRBV11-2 to TRBJ2-3, with D tentatively TRBD1 (5 bases). The CDR3 has 14 amino acids. V was cut by 4 bases and J by 2 bases, with 10 bases left in between. Looked up from germline, CDR1 is SGHAT and CDR2 is FQNNGV. The DNA of the CDR3 is TGTGCCAGCAGCTCACTACAGGTCACAGATACGCAGTATTTT. As protein: CASSSLQVTDTQYF.

This chain uses TRBV5-1 with TRBJ1-3; no definite D call. Germline values: CDR1 SGHRS, CDR2 YFSETQ. CDR3 length: 15 residues. Trimming left V 3 bases short and J 1 base short, with 11 bases between. The CDR3 sequence: CASSWEAVSGNTIYF. The CDR3 DNA follows: TGCGCCAGCAGCTGGGAAGCGGTTTCTGGAAACACCATATATTTT.

The rearrangement joins TRBV28 to TRBJ1-6; possibly TRBD1 for D (5 bases). The CDR3 has 15 residues. Germline V lookup: CDR1 MDHEN, CDR2 SYDVKM. V lost 4 bases, J lost 2 bases, and 9 bases lay in between. The CDR3 DNA sequence: TGTGCCAGCAGTTCCCAGGGAACCTATAATTCACCCCTCCACTTT. Translating gives CASSSQGTYNSPLHF.

The genes are TRBV15 and TRBJ1-4; 7 bases line up with TRBD1. Germline trimming cut 0 bases from V and 8 bases from J; bases unmatched to any gene: 12. The length of the CDR3 is 17 residues. Germline loops: CDR1 LNHNV, CDR2 YYDKDF (reference sequence). DNA for the CDR3: TGTGCCACCAGCAGAGATAAGGGGACAGCCGGTGGAGAAAAACTGTTTTTT. Amino acid sequence: CATSRDKGTAGGEKLFF.

The chain uses TRBV7-9 and TRBJ2-2; 7 bases map to TRBD1. The V gene's germline CDR1 is SEHNR and CDR2 FQNEAQ (reference sequence). V shed 3 bases and J 7 bases; nucleotides not matched to a gene: 5. The CDR3 has 14 amino acids. CDR3 nucleotide sequence: TGTGCCAGCAGCTTGACAGGGAAGAACGGGGAGCTGTTTTTT. This gives the protein CASSLTGKNGELFF. Combining the CDR3 with reference TRBV7-9 and TRBJ2-2 gives the whole variable domain DTGVSQNPRHKITKRGQNVTFRCDPISEHNRLYWYRQTLGQGPEFLTYFQNEAQLEKSRLLSDRFSAERPKGSFSTLEIQRTEQGDSAMYLCASSLTGKNGELFFGEGSRLTVL.

The table lists this clone with a few counts. The rearrangement joins TRBV6-5 to TRBJ2-1, with a weak D call TRBD2 (5 bases). The CDR3 runs 11 residues. Germline loops: CDR1 MNHEY, CDR2 SVGAGI. Trimming took 10 bases from V and 9 from J, leaving 13 bases between them. In DNA form, the CDR3 reads TGTGCCACGACTATGGTTGCTGAGCAGTTCTTC. As protein: CATTMVAEQFF.

The rearrangement joins TRBV30 to TRBJ2-7, with D possibly being TRBD2 (5 bases). Germline CDR1 is GTSNPN and CDR2 is SVGIG (reference sequence). This CDR3 is built from 16 residues. Trimming left V 0 bases short and J 2 bases short, with 17 bases between. The CDR3 nucleotides read TGTGCCTGGAGTGTCGCCTCTAGCACTGCAGCCTACGAGCAGTACTTC. Protein: CAWSVASSTAAYEQYF.

This clone was observed at least ten times. This chain joins TRBV18 and TRBJ2-7; TRBD1 aligns across 9 bases. Germline V gene data show CDR1 as KGHSH and CDR2 as LQKENI. V shed 4 bases, J shed 1 base, and the junction held 14 bases outside the gene matches. The CDR3 consists of 18 residues. The CDR3 coding sequence is TGTGCCAGCTCACGAACTAGCACCCGGGGACAGGGATCCTACGAGCAGTACTTC. This sequence encodes CASSRTSTRGQGSYEQYF. Complete variable domain (other parts from reference TRBV18 and TRBJ2-7): NAGVMQNPRHLVRRRGQEARLRCSPMKGHSHVYWYRQLPEEGLKFMVYLQKENIIDESGMPKERFSAEFPKEGPSILRIQQVVRGDSAAYFCASSRTSTRGQGSYEQYFGPGTRLTVT.

This sequence joins TRBV11-2 and TRBJ2-7; tentatively, D is TRBD1 (5 bases). The germline gives CDR1 SGHAT, CDR2 FQNNGV. CDR3 length: 15 residues. The ends were cut back, 1 base at V and 5 bases at J, with 15 bases in the middle. CDR3 sequence (DNA): TGTGCCAGCAGCTTAGGTATACAGGTAGTCGACGAGCAGTACTTC. As protein: CASSLGIQVVDEQYF.

This sequence joins TRBV5-1 and TRBJ1-1, with TRBD1 identical over 8 bases. The CDR3 totals 16 residues. After removal of 4 bases from V and 1 base from J, the junction contained 9 bases not matched to a gene. The germline V gene has CDR1 SGHRS and CDR2 YFSETQ. In DNA form, the CDR3 reads TGCGCCAGCAGCCAAACCCAACAGGGGGGGAACACTGAAGCTTTCTTT. It translates to CASSQTQQGGNTEAFF. The variable domain in full, completed from reference TRBV5-1 and TRBJ1-1, reads KAGVTQTPRYLIKTRGQQVTLSCSPISGHRSVSWYQQTPGQGLQFLFEYFSETQRNKGNFPGRFSGRQFSNSRSEMNVSTLELGDSALYLCASSQTQQGGNTEAFFGQGTRLTVV.

This chain joins TRBV9 and TRBJ1-2; 7 bases are shared with TRBD1. Germline assignment: CDR1 SGDLS and CDR2 YYNGEE. Unmatched junction bases numbered 12, after V lost 3 bases and J lost 4 bases. The CDR3 is made up of 16 amino acids. This CDR3 is CASSDSGTDTFYGYTF. CDR3 nucleotides: TGTGCCAGCAGCGACTCCGGGACAGATACCTTCTATGGCTACACCTTC.

The chain recombines TRBV5-4 with TRBJ2-2; D remains ambiguous. Trimming pared 2 bases from V and 6 bases from J, leaving 8 bases between. Germline V gives CDR1 SGHNT, CDR2 YYREEE (reference sequence). The CDR3 is 13 residues long. CDR3 in amino acids: CASSFEKPGELFF. The CDR3 nucleotides read TGTGCCAGCAGCTTCGAGAAACCCGGGGAGCTGTTTTTT.

This clone was picked up one time. V is TRBV5-3 and J is TRBJ1-5, with TRBD1 as a possible D gene (6 bases). TRBV5-3 is an open reading frame, and its role is uncertain. The CDR3 has 13 amino acids. The V end was cut by 4 bases, the J end by 5 bases, with 10 bases between. The CDR3 is CARSENRDQPQHF. DNA for the CDR3: TGTGCCAGAAGCGAAAACAGGGATCAGCCCCAGCATTTT.

The V and J genes are TRBV12-3 or TRBV12-4 and TRBJ2-5, with D possibly being TRBD2 (6 bases). V was cut by 6 bases and J by 4 bases, with 9 bases left in between. The CDR3 runs 12 residues. The CDR3 loop reads CASRRDGETQYF. For the CDR3, the DNA is TGTGCCAGCAGGCGGGACGGAGAGACCCAGTACTTC.

In nucleotides, the CDR3 is TGTGCCAGCAGCTTAACTGGACAGGGGGCGCAATTCTTT. Its translation is CASSLTGQGAQFF. The rearrangement joins TRBV7-3 to TRBJ1-1; 11 bases align to TRBD1. V trimming: 0 bases; J trimming: 14 bases; junction bases outside the gene matches: 5. The germline V gene has CDR1 SGHTA and CDR2 FQGTGA. This CDR3 is 13 amino acids long. The complete variable domain, with remaining parts taken from reference TRBV7-3 and TRBJ1-1, reads GAGVSQTPSNKVTEKGKYVELRCDPISGHTALYWYRQSLGQGPEFLIYFQGTGAADDSGLPNDRFFAVRPEGSVSTLKIQRTERGDSAVYLCASSLTGQGAQFFGQGTRLTVV.

This clone was seen once. The chain carries TRBV2 and TRBJ2-1; D perhaps matches TRBD1 (5 bases). V was clipped by 10 bases and J by 6 bases, with 16 bases between them. Per germline, CDR1 SNHLY and CDR2 FYNNEI. The CDR3 consists of 13 residues. Here the CDR3 DNA reads TGTGCCAACGGCCCCAGGGTCGGCAATGAGCAGTTCTTC. Its protein product is CANGPRVGNEQFF.

Note on this clone: Compared with germline, one end of the junction differs, possibly owing to a read error. This CDR3 reads CASSLATGVSNEQFF. CDR3 nucleotide sequence: TGTGCTAGCAGCTTAGCCACAGGGGTCTCCAATGAGCAGTTCTTC. This sequence joins TRBV7-7 and TRBJ2-1; 7 bases are shared with TRBD1. From germline, CDR1 is SSHAT and CDR2 FNYEAQ (reference sequence). This CDR3 contains 15 residues.

The V and J genes are TRBV11-2 and TRBJ2-1, with TRBD2 as a possible D gene (6 bases). CDR1 and CDR2 from the germline V gene are SGHAT and FQNNGV. This CDR3 has 13 residues. Deletions cut 1 base from V and 9 bases from J, with 10 bases between. The DNA for the CDR3 is TGTGCCAGCAGCTTAGGACGGGAGAGTGAGCAGTTCTTC. Amino acids: CASSLGRESEQFF. Variable domain in full (rest from reference TRBV11-2 and TRBJ2-1): EAGVAQSPRYKIIEKRQSVAFWCNPISGHATLYWYQQILGQGPKLLIQFQNNGVVDDSQLPKDRFSAERLKGVDSTLKIQPAKLEDSAVYLCASSLGRESEQFFGPGTRLTVL.

The rearrangement joins TRBV9 to TRBJ1-5, with D tentatively TRBD1 (5 bases). This CDR3 has 15 amino acids. The germline V gene encodes CDR1 SGDLS and CDR2 YYNGEE. The V and J ends lost 0 bases and 6 bases respectively, with 13 bases between them. CDR3 in amino acids: CASSVGRDSGQPQHF. As DNA, the CDR3 is TGTGCCAGCAGCGTAGGCAGGGACTCAGGTCAGCCCCAGCATTTT.